Below are 5 T cell receptor beta chains sequenced from a single sample in a study of blood T cell repertoires in COVID-19. Generated by immunoSEQ multiplex PCR, the TCRdb table keeps only in-frame clones and is missing some. The sample lists a few hundred thousand clones; about 91% were seen once. The sample was PBMCs or T cells enriched from blood (not recorded which). The receptors stem from a woman in her forties who had recovered from COVID-19.

This chain connects TRBV3-1 (or the pseudogene TRBV3-2) to TRBJ1-1, with 8 bases that match TRBD1. The V gene end was trimmed by 0 bases and the J gene end by 3 bases; junction bases not matched to a gene: 6. CDR1 and CDR2 (germline): LGHDT, YNNKEL (reference sequence). There are 16 residues in the CDR3. CDR3 DNA sequence: TGTGCCAGCAGCCAAGATTGGGGGACAGGAGACACTGAAGCTTTCTTT. Amino acids: CASSQDWGTGDTEAFF.

The rearrangement links TRBV19 to TRBJ1-5; no clear D gene. This CDR3 comprises 13 residues. The ends were cut back, 4 bases at V and 4 bases at J, with 8 bases in the middle. Germline V gene sequence: CDR1 LNHDA, CDR2 SQIVND (reference sequence). CDR3 region: CASSTSYNQPQHF. CDR3 nucleotides: TGTGCCAGTAGTACTTCGTATAATCAGCCCCAGCATTTT.

The chain has TRBV9 and TRBJ2-2, with 13 bases lining up with TRBD2. V shed 3 bases and J 5 bases; nucleotides not matched to a gene: 4. The CDR3 has 16 residues. Germline loops: CDR1 SGDLS, CDR2 YYNGEE. CDR3 sequence: CASSERTSGSTGELFF. The DNA for the CDR3 is TGTGCCAGCAGCGAAAGGACTAGCGGGAGTACCGGGGAGCTGTTTTTT.

The genes are TRBV6-2 or TRBV6-3 and TRBJ2-5; 10 nucleotides match TRBD2. Trimming removed 0 bases from V and 1 base from J; junction bases left unmatched: 5. CDR1 is MNHEY and CDR2 is SVGEGT in the germline V gene. The CDR3 runs 17 residues. Here the CDR3 reads CASSYSITSGVQETQYF. The CDR3 coding sequence is TGTGCCAGCAGTTACTCCATAACTAGCGGGGTCCAAGAGACCCAGTACTTC.

As DNA, the CDR3 is TGTGCCAGCAGCTTTAGTCCGGACTTTCCCCAGTTCTTC. Protein product: CASSFSPDFPQFF. J is TRBJ2-1 and V is TRBV7-2; weak D call: TRBD2 (5 bases). Germline V lookup: CDR1 SGHTA, CDR2 FQGNSA. This CDR3 is 13 amino acids long. Between the trimmed V and J ends, which lost 3 bases and 13 bases, there was a span of 16 bases. Full variable domain (remainder filled in from reference TRBV7-2 and TRBJ2-1): GAGVSQSPSNKVTEKGKDVELRCDPISGHTALYWYRQSLGQGLEFLIYFQGNSAPDKSGLPSDRFSAERTGGSVSTLTIQRTQQEDSAVYLCASSFSPDFPQFFGPGTRLTVL.